These T cell receptor beta chains were read from a single sample in a study of early T cells in non-severe SARS-CoV-2 infection. TCRdb reanalysed the 5' RACE reads using MiXCR and keeps one entry per CDR3 protein. The sample includes under 60,000 distinct CDR3 sequences, about 10% of them seen just once. This specimen consisted of whole blood, obtained at baseline. These receptors were taken from an adult who was a healthcare worker with PCR-confirmed SARS-CoV-2 infection or an uninfected control (not recorded which). CDR3s include the opening cysteine and the closing phenylalanine or tryptophan. A D gene is named only where the DNA matches it firmly. A row's size may be missing; if present it is once, few, many or a size class.

cdr3_aa: CASSQGQSSYEQYF
cdr3_nt: TGTGCCAGCAGCCAAGGCCAGAGCTCCTACGAGCAGTACTTC
j_call: TRBJ2-7
clone_size: .
d_call: .
v_call: TRBV3-1

cdr3_aa: CASSEGGVSSGYTF
cdr3_nt: TGTGCCAGCAGTGAAGGCGGAGTGTCTTCTGGCTACACCTTC
j_call: TRBJ1-2
clone_size: few
d_call: .
v_call: TRBV6-1

cdr3_aa: CASSLPSDTQYF
cdr3_nt: TGTGCCAGCAGCTTACCTTCAGATACGCAGTATTTT
j_call: TRBJ2-3
clone_size: .
d_call: .
v_call: TRBV7-6

cdr3_aa: CASSLGTGASGELFF
cdr3_nt: TGTGCTAGCAGCTTGGGGACAGGGGCGAGCGGGGAGCTGTTTTTT
j_call: TRBJ2-2
clone_size: many
d_call: TRBD1
v_call: TRBV7-7

cdr3_aa: CASSYEPGSYGYTF
cdr3_nt: TGTGCCAGCAGTTACGAACCGGGGAGCTATGGCTACACCTTC
j_call: TRBJ1-2
clone_size: few
d_call: .
v_call: TRBV6-6

cdr3_aa: CASSPGQTNEKLFF
cdr3_nt: TGTGCCAGTAGCCCGGGACAGACTAATGAAAAACTGTTTTTT
j_call: TRBJ1-4
clone_size: .
d_call: TRBD1
v_call: TRBV19

cdr3_aa: CSASGQRTRNQPQHF
cdr3_nt: TGCAGTGCTAGTGGACAAAGGACCCGAAATCAGCCCCAGCATTTT
j_call: TRBJ1-5
clone_size: .
d_call: .
v_call: TRBV20-1

cdr3_aa: CASSLVGSGRQYF
cdr3_nt: TGTGCCAGCAGCTTAGTGGGTTCGGGGCGGCAGTACTTC
j_call: TRBJ2-7
clone_size: many
d_call: .
v_call: TRBV7-2

cdr3_aa: CSATRPEETQYF
cdr3_nt: TGCAGTGCTACTCGACCGGAAGAGACCCAGTACTTC
j_call: TRBJ2-5
clone_size: many
d_call: .
v_call: TRBV20-1

cdr3_aa: CASSTFPGLAGDEQFF
cdr3_nt: TGTGCCAGCAGCACCTTCCCGGGACTAGCGGGAGATGAGCAGTTCTTC
j_call: TRBJ2-1
clone_size: .
d_call: TRBD2
v_call: TRBV9

cdr3_aa: CASSTMRRSPLHF
cdr3_nt: TGTGCCAGCAGCACGATGAGGCGGTCACCCCTCCACTTT
j_call: TRBJ1-6
clone_size: few
d_call: .
v_call: TRBV11-1

cdr3_aa: CASSPKGTYNEQFF
cdr3_nt: TGTGCCAGCAGCCCCAAAGGGACGTACAATGAGCAGTTCTTC
j_call: TRBJ2-1
clone_size: .
d_call: .
v_call: TRBV7-9

cdr3_aa: CASSEGTSGGQETQYF
cdr3_nt: TGTGCCAGCAGTGAAGGAACTAGCGGGGGGCAAGAGACCCAGTACTTC
j_call: TRBJ2-5
clone_size: few
d_call: TRBD2
v_call: TRBV6-1

cdr3_aa: CASSYDRRYEQYF
cdr3_nt: TGTGCCAGCAGTTACGACAGGAGGTACGAGCAGTACTTC
j_call: TRBJ2-7
clone_size: .
d_call: .
v_call: TRBV6-5

cdr3_aa: CASSGSNRPSSTDTQYF
cdr3_nt: TGTGCCAGCAGTGGCTCAAACAGGCCCTCTAGCACAGATACGCAGTATTTT
j_call: TRBJ2-3
clone_size: few
d_call: .
v_call: TRBV6-1

cdr3_aa: CASSIFGQGFGGELFF
cdr3_nt: TGTGCCAGTAGTATCTTCGGGCAGGGGTTCGGAGGGGAGCTGTTTTTT
j_call: TRBJ2-2
clone_size: few
d_call: .
v_call: TRBV19

cdr3_aa: CASNRQGGSYEQYF
cdr3_nt: TGTGCCAGCAACCGCCAGGGGGGCTCCTACGAGCAGTACTTC
j_call: TRBJ2-7
clone_size: .
d_call: .
v_call: TRBV6-5

cdr3_aa: CASSIGRREAFF
cdr3_nt: TGTGCCAGTAGTATCGGTCGGCGAGAAGCTTTCTTT
j_call: TRBJ1-1
clone_size: few
d_call: .
v_call: TRBV19

cdr3_aa: CASSSYGLDTQYF
cdr3_nt: TGTGCCAGCAGCTCGTACGGTCTGGATACGCAGTATTTT
j_call: TRBJ2-3
clone_size: many
d_call: .
v_call: TRBV7-9

cdr3_aa: CASSLGWLDTQYF
cdr3_nt: TGTGCCAGCAGCTTAGGGTGGCTAGATACGCAGTATTTT
j_call: TRBJ2-3
clone_size: few
d_call: .
v_call: TRBV7-9

cdr3_aa: CASSSYSAGAQDTQYF
cdr3_nt: TGTGCCAGCAGCTCCTACTCAGCGGGGGCTCAGGATACGCAGTATTTT
j_call: TRBJ2-3
clone_size: few
d_call: TRBD2
v_call: TRBV6-5

cdr3_aa: CASSFSSNTQYF
cdr3_nt: TGTGCCAGCAGTTTCTCGTCCAATACGCAGTATTTT
j_call: TRBJ2-3
clone_size: .
d_call: .
v_call: TRBV12-3/TRBV12-4

cdr3_aa: CATSDSGTIVGEQFF
cdr3_nt: TGTGCCACCAGTGATAGCGGGACGATTGTAGGTGAGCAGTTCTTC
j_call: TRBJ2-1
clone_size: .
d_call: TRBD2
v_call: TRBV24-1

cdr3_aa: CASSYSSGTHYEQYF
cdr3_nt: TGTGCCAGCAGTTACTCGAGTGGGACACATTACGAGCAGTACTTC
j_call: TRBJ2-7
clone_size: few
d_call: .
v_call: TRBV6-5

cdr3_aa: CSVARASEGNTIYF
cdr3_nt: TGCAGCGTCGCCAGGGCCTCAGAGGGAAACACCATATATTTT
j_call: TRBJ1-3
clone_size: few
d_call: .
v_call: TRBV29-1

cdr3_aa: CASSVVGQGKEQFF
cdr3_nt: TGTGCCAGCAGCGTAGTCGGACAGGGAAAGGAGCAGTTCTTC
j_call: TRBJ2-1
clone_size: few
d_call: TRBD1
v_call: TRBV9

cdr3_aa: CASAIGTSYNEQFF
cdr3_nt: TGTGCCAGCGCGATCGGTACCTCCTACAATGAGCAGTTCTTC
j_call: TRBJ2-1
clone_size: .
d_call: .
v_call: TRBV19

cdr3_aa: CASSLDLTGRTEAFF
cdr3_nt: TGTGCCAGCTCCCTTGATTTGACAGGGCGAACTGAAGCTTTCTTT
j_call: TRBJ1-1
clone_size: many
d_call: TRBD1
v_call: TRBV18

cdr3_aa: CASSLKSAATTDTQYF
cdr3_nt: TGTGCCAGCAGTTTAAAGAGCGCGGCTACCACAGATACGCAGTATTTT
j_call: TRBJ2-3
clone_size: many
d_call: .
v_call: TRBV12-3/TRBV12-4

cdr3_aa: CASSSPGHLNTEAFF
cdr3_nt: TGTGCCAGCAGTTCACCGGGACACCTGAACACTGAAGCTTTCTTT
j_call: TRBJ1-1
clone_size: many
d_call: .
v_call: TRBV12-3/TRBV12-4

cdr3_aa: CASSQRIAGDTDTQYF
cdr3_nt: TGTGCCAGCAGTCAACGGATAGCGGGGGACACAGATACGCAGTATTTT
j_call: TRBJ2-3
clone_size: .
d_call: TRBD2
v_call: TRBV2

cdr3_aa: CASSGRSQETQYF
cdr3_nt: TGCGCCAGCAGCGGCAGAAGCCAAGAGACCCAGTACTTC
j_call: TRBJ2-5
clone_size: many
d_call: .
v_call: TRBV4-1

cdr3_aa: CSVRTLQGASGYTF
cdr3_nt: TGCAGCGTCCGAACTTTGCAGGGGGCCAGTGGCTACACCTTC
j_call: TRBJ1-2
clone_size: once
d_call: TRBD1
v_call: TRBV29-1

cdr3_aa: CASGEGTASTDTQYF
cdr3_nt: TGTGCTAGTGGCGAGGGGACAGCTAGCACAGATACGCAGTATTTT
j_call: TRBJ2-3
clone_size: many
d_call: TRBD1
v_call: TRBV12-5

cdr3_aa: CASSVDRGRAYNEQFF
cdr3_nt: TGTGCCAGCTCGGTAGACAGGGGGCGCGCCTACAATGAGCAGTTCTTC
j_call: TRBJ2-1
clone_size: many
d_call: TRBD1
v_call: TRBV18

cdr3_aa: CASSLLNEKLFF
cdr3_nt: TGTGCCAGCTCACTCCTTAATGAAAAACTGTTTTTT
j_call: TRBJ1-4
clone_size: many
d_call: .
v_call: TRBV18

cdr3_aa: CSVKTTLNTEAFF
cdr3_nt: TGCAGCGTAAAAACTACATTGAACACTGAAGCTTTCTTT
j_call: TRBJ1-1
clone_size: .
d_call: .
v_call: TRBV29-1

cdr3_aa: CASSFGGLGNTEAFF
cdr3_nt: TGTGCCAGCAGTTTCGGGGGACTGGGGAACACTGAAGCTTTCTTT
j_call: TRBJ1-1
clone_size: many
d_call: .
v_call: TRBV6-5

cdr3_aa: CSAATPSYEQYF
cdr3_nt: TGCAGTGCGGCGACACCCTCCTACGAGCAGTACTTC
j_call: TRBJ2-7
clone_size: .
d_call: .
v_call: TRBV20-1

cdr3_aa: CASSAGRTEAFF
cdr3_nt: TGTGCCAGCTCGGCAGGCCGCACTGAAGCTTTCTTT
j_call: TRBJ1-1
clone_size: .
d_call: .
v_call: TRBV2

cdr3_aa: CASSFGRRGNYGYTF
cdr3_nt: TGCGCCAGCAGCTTTGGTCGGCGGGGAAACTATGGCTACACCTTC
j_call: TRBJ1-2
clone_size: few
d_call: .
v_call: TRBV5-1